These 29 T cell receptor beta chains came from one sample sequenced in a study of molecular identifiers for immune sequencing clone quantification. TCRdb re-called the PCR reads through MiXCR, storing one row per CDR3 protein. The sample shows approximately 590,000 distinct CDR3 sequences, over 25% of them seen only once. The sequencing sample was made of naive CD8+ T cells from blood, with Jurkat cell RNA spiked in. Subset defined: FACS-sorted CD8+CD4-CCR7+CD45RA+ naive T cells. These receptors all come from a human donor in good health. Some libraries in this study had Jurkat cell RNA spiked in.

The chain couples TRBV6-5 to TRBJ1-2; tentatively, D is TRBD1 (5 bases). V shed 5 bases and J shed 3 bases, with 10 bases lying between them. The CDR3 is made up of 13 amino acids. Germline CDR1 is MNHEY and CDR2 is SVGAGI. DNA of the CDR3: TGTGCCAGCAGTCAGGGATGGGACTATGGCTACACCTTC. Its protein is CASSQGWDYGYTF.

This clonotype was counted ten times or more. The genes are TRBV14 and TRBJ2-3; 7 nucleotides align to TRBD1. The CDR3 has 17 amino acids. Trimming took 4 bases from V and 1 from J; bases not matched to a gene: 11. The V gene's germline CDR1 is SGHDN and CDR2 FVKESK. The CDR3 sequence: CASSPGDDRARTDTQYF. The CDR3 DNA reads TGTGCCAGCAGCCCCGGGGATGACAGGGCCCGCACAGATACGCAGTATTTT.

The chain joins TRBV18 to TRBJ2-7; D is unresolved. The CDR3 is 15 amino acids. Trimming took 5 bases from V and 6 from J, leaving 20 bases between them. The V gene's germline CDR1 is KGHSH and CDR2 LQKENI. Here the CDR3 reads CASSSAAAIDTEQYF. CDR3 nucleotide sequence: TGTGCCAGCTCATCGGCCGCGGCCATCGATACCGAGCAGTACTTC.

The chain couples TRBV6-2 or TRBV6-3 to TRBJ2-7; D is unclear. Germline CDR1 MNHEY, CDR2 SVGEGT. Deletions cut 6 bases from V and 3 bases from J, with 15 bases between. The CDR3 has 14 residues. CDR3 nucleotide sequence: TGTGCCAGCAGCGAAGGGCACCCCCTCTACGAGCAGTACTTC. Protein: CASSEGHPLYEQYF.

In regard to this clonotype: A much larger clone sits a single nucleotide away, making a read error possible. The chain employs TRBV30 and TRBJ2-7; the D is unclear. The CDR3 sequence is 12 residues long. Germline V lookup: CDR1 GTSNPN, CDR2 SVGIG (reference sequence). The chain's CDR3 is CAWSVAAYEQCF. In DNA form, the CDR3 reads TGTGCCTGGAGTGTTGCTGCCTACGAGCAGTGCTTC.

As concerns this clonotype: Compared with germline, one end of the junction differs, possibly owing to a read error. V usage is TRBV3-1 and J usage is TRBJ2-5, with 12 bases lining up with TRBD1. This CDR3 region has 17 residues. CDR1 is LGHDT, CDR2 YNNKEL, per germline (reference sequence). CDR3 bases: TGTGCCAGCGGCCAAGAGGGACAGGGGGCCAACCAAGAGACCCAGTACTTC. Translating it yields CASGQEGQGANQETQYF.

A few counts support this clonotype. The DNA for the CDR3 is TGTGCCAGTAGTTCCTGGGACAGCACCTACGAGCAGTACTTC. The encoded protein is CASSSWDSTYEQYF. This chain uses TRBV19 with TRBJ2-7; 7 positions match TRBD1. CDR1 is LNHDA and CDR2 is SQIVND in the germline V gene (reference sequence). CDR3 length: 14 residues. J lost 2 bases, V lost 5 bases, and 6 bases had no gene match.

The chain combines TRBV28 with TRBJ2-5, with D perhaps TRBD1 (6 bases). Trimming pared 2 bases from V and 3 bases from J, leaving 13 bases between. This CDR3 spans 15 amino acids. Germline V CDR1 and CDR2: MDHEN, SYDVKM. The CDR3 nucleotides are TGTGCCAGCAGTTTACCTCGGGCAGGGGAAGAGACCCAGTACTTC. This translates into CASSLPRAGEETQYF.

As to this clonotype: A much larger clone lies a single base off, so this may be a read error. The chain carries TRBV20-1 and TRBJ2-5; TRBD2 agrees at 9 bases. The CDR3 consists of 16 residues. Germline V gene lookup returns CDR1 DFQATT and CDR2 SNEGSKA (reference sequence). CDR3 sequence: CSARDFRAGGQEAQYF. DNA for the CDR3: TGCAGTGCTAGAGATTTCCGAGCGGGGGGCCAAGAGGCCCAGTACTTC.

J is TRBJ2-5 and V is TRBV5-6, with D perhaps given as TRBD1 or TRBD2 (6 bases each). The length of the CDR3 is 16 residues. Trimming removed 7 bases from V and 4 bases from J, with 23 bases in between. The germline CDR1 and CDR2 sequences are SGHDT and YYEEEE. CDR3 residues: CASAGPHPGAPETQYF. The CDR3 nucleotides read TGTGCCAGCGCAGGACCCCACCCGGGGGCCCCAGAGACCCAGTACTTC.

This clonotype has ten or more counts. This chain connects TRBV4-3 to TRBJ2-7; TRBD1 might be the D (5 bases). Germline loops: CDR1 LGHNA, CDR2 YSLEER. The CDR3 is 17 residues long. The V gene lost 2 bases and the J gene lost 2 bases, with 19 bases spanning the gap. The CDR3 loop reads CASSQFHKRQGAYEQYF. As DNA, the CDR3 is TGCGCCAGCAGCCAATTCCATAAGCGCCAGGGTGCCTACGAGCAGTACTTC.

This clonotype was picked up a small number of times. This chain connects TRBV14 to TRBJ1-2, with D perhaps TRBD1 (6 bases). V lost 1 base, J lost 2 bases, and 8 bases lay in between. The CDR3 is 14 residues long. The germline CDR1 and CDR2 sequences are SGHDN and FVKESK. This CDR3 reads CASSQATGNYGYTF. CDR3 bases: TGTGCCAGCAGCCAAGCTACAGGGAACTATGGCTACACCTTC.

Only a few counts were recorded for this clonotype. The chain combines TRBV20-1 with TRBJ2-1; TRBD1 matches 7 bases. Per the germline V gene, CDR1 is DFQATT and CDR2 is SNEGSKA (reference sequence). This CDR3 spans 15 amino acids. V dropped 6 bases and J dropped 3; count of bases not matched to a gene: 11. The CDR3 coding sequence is TGCAGTGCCTCCCTACCGGACAGGTTCTACAATGAGCAGTTCTTC. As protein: CSASLPDRFYNEQFF.

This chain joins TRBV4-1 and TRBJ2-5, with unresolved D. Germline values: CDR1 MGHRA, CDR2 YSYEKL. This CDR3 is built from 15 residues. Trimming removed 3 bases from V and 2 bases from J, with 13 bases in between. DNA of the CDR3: TGCGCCAGCAGCCACCCTCCGACACGGCAAGAGACCCAGTACTTC. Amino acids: CASSHPPTRQETQYF.

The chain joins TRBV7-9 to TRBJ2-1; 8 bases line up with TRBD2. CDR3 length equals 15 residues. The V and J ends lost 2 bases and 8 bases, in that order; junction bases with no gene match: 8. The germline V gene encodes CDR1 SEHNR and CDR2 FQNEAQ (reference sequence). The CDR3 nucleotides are TGTGCCAGCAGCTTATATACAGCGGGAGAGGATGAGCAGTTCTTC. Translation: CASSLYTAGEDEQFF.

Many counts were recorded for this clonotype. The CDR3 DNA is TGCAGCGTTATACTAGCGGGGCGGGGAGATACGCAGTATTTT. Protein: CSVILAGRGDTQYF. The chain combines TRBV29-1 with TRBJ2-3; TRBD2 matches 10 bases. Germline V gene lookup returns CDR1 SQVTM and CDR2 ANQGSEA. V dropped 5 bases and J dropped 5; count of bases not matched to a gene: 7. The CDR3 has 14 amino acids.

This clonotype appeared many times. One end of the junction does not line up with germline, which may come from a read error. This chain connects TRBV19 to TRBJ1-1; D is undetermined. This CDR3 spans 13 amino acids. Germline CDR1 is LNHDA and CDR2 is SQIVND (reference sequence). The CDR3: CASRPGLNTEAFF. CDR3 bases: TGCGCCAGCAGGCCCGGACTAAACACTGAAGCTTTCTTT.

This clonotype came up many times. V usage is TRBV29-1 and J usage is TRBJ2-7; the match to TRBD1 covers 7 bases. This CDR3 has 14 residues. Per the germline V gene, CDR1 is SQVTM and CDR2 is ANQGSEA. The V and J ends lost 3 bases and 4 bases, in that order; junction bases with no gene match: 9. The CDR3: CSVEVQGKVYEQYF. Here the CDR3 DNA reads TGCAGCGTTGAGGTACAGGGGAAGGTATACGAGCAGTACTTC.

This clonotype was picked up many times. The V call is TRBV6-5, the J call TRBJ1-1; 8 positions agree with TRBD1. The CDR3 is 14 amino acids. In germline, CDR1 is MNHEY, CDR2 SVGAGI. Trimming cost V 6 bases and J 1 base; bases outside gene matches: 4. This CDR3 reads CASSWDRRNTEAFF. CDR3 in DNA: TGTGCCAGCAGCTGGGACAGGAGGAACACTGAAGCTTTCTTT.

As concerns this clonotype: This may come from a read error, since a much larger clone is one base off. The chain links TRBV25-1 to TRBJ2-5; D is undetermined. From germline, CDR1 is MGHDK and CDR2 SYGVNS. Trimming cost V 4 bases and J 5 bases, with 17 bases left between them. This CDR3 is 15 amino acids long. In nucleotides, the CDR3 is TGTGCCAGCAGTGCCGCCGGGCCCTTGATGGAGACCCAGTACTTC. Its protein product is CASSAAGPLMETQYF.

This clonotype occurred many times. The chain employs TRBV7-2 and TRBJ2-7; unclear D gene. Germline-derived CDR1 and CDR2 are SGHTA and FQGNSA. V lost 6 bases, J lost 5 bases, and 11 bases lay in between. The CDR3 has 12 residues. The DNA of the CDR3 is TGTGCCAGCAGTTCTATCGAGAACGAGCAGTACTTC. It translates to CASSSIENEQYF.

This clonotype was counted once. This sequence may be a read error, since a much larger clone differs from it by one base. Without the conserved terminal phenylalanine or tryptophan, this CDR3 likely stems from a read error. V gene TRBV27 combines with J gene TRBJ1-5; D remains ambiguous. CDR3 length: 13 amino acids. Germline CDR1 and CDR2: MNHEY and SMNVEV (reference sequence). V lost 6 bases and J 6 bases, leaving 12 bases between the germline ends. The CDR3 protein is CASSWVYGQPQHL. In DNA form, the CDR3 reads TGTGCCAGCAGCTGGGTCTATGGTCAGCCCCAGCATCTT.

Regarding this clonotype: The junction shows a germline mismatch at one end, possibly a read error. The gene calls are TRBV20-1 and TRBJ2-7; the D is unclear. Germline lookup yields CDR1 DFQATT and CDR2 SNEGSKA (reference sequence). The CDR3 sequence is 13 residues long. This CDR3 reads CCARPDRFYEQYF. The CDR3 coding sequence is TGCTGTGCTAGACCCGACCGATTCTACGAGCAGTACTTC.

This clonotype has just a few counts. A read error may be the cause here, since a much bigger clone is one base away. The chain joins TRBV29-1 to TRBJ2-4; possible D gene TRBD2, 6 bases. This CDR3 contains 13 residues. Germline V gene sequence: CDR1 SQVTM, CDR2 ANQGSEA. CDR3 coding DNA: TGCAGCGTTGATGCGGGATTCAAAAACGTTCAGTACTTC. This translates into CSVDAGFKNVQYF.

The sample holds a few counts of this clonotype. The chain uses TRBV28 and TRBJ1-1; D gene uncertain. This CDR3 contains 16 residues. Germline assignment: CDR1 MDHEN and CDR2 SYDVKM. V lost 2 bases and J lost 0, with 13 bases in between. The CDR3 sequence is CASSLTLRTVNTEAFF. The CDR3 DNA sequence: TGTGCCAGCAGTTTAACCCTTAGAACTGTGAACACTGAAGCTTTCTTT.

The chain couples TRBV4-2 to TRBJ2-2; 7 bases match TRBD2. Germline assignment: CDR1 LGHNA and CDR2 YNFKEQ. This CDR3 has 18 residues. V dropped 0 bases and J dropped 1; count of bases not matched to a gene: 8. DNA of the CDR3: TGTGCCAGCAGCCAAGATGGGTTGGGGACTAAGAACACCGGGGAGCTGTTTTTT. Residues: CASSQDGLGTKNTGELFF.

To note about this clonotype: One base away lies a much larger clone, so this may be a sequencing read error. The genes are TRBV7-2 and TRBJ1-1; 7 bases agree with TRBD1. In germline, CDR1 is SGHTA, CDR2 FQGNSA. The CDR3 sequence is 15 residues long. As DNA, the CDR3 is TGTGCCAGCAGCTTAGCCGCAGGGGGTGGAACTGAAACTTTCTTT. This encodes CASSLAAGGGTETFF.

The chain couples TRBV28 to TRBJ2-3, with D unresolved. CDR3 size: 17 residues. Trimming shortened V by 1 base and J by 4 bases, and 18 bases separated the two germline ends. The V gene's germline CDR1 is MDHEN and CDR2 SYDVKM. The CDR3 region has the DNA TGTGCCAGCAGTTTATTTCGCCAGCGAATGGTCGCAGATACGCAGTATTTT. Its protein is CASSLFRQRMVADTQYF.

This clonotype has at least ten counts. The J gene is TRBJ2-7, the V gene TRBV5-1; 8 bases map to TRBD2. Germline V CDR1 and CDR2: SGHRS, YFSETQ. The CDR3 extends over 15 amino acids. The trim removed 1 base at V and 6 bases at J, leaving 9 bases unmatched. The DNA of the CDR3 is TGCGCCAGCAGCTTGAGGGGAGCGGGGGTTCTCGAGCAGTACTTC. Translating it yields CASSLRGAGVLEQYF.